Below are 30 T cell receptor beta chains sequenced from a single sample in a study of human thymus T cells. Obtained as resections during corrective heart surgery, the thymus tissue was then studied. Measured with immunoSEQ multiplex PCR; TCRdb has only the in-frame clones, and not every one. This sample has 65,000 to 90,000 clones, with around 95% found just once. The sample was thymus tissue. The receptors here all came from a girl under three years old with a congenital heart defect but otherwise immunologically healthy.

CDR3 nucleotides: TGTGCCAGCAGCCAAGAACTAGAAGCGGGAGGACCCAATGAGCAGTTCTTC. Residues: CASSQELEAGGPNEQFF. The chain carries TRBV4-2 and TRBJ2-1, with 9 bases fitting TRBD2. J lost 6 bases, V lost 0 bases, and 9 bases had no gene match. The V gene's germline CDR1 is LGHNA and CDR2 YNFKEQ. CDR3 length: 17 residues.

This clone was recorded only once. A read error may account for a junction end that differs from germline. This rearrangement joins TRBV7-3 to TRBJ2-1; TRBD2 is a possible D gene (5 bases). This CDR3 has 16 residues. Germline-derived CDR1 and CDR2 are SGHTA and FQGTGA. The CDR3 sequence is CASSLTSIRGNNEQFF. For the CDR3, the DNA is TGTGCCAGCAGCCTAACCTCCATCCGGGGAAACAATGAGCAGTTCTTC.

The V and J genes are TRBV6-5 and TRBJ1-2; possible D gene TRBD1, 5 bases. This CDR3 contains 15 residues. Germline-derived CDR1 and CDR2 are MNHEY and SVGAGI. Trimming shortened V by 0 bases and J by 7 bases, and 15 bases separated the two germline ends. The CDR3 loop is CASSYSIDSPRGYTF. CDR3 DNA: TGTGCCAGCAGTTACTCCATCGACAGTCCTCGTGGCTACACCTTC.

The rearrangement joins TRBV5-1 to TRBJ2-7, with 15 bases that match TRBD2. The germline V gene has CDR1 SGHRS and CDR2 YFSETQ. The CDR3 sequence is 19 residues long. The V gene end was trimmed by 4 bases and the J gene end by 3 bases; junction bases not matched to a gene: 14. The CDR3 loop is CASSPDLGLAGGPCYEQYF. CDR3 nucleotides: TGCGCCAGCAGCCCAGACCTCGGACTAGCGGGAGGGCCCTGCTACGAGCAGTACTTC.

This rearrangement joins TRBV2 to TRBJ2-7; 10 bases map to TRBD2. CDR1 and CDR2 (germline): SNHLY, FYNNEI. Germline trimming cut 6 bases from V and 8 bases from J; bases unmatched to any gene: 19. The CDR3 sequence is 17 residues long. As DNA, the CDR3 is TGTGCCAGCAGGGGAGCTAGCGGGAGCCTTCCTAGGACTCAGCAGTACTTC. The encoded protein is CASRGASGSLPRTQQYF.

This chain uses TRBV2 with TRBJ2-7; TRBD1 aligns across 7 bases. The V segment lost 2 bases and the J segment 6 bases; nucleotides outside the gene matches: 7. Germline V lookup: CDR1 SNHLY, CDR2 FYNNEI. This CDR3 contains 14 residues. As DNA, the CDR3 is TGTGCCAGCAGTGAATACGACAGGGCCGGCGAGCAGTACTTC. It is translated as CASSEYDRAGEQYF.

CDR3 nucleotide sequence: TGTGCCAGCAGCGTAAGGGGGGAGACCCAGTACTTC. Translation gives CASSVRGETQYF. The J gene is TRBJ2-5, the V gene TRBV11-2; a possible D gene is TRBD1 (6 bases). The CDR3 extends over 12 amino acids. Between the trimmed V and J ends, which lost 5 bases and 5 bases, there was a span of 9 bases. Germline V lookup: CDR1 SGHAT, CDR2 FQNNGV.

This chain connects TRBV7-2 to TRBJ2-3; D gene unclear. Germline V CDR1 and CDR2: SGHTA, FQGNSA. Trimming left V 0 bases short and J 5 bases short, with 9 bases between. This CDR3 has 14 amino acids. CDR3 in DNA: TGTGCCAGCAGCTTAGCCGGCCCAATAGATACGCAGTATTTT. It codes for CASSLAGPIDTQYF. Full variable domain (rest looked up from reference TRBV7-2 and TRBJ2-3): GAGVSQSPSNKVTEKGKDVELRCDPISGHTALYWYRQSLGQGLEFLIYFQGNSAPDKSGLPSDRFSAERTGGSVSTLTIQRTQQEDSAVYLCASSLAGPIDTQYFGPGTRLTVL.

The genes are TRBV28 and TRBJ2-7, with D uncertain. CDR3 size: 13 residues. The germline V and J ends were trimmed by 6 bases and 2 bases, with 11 bases remaining between them. Germline lookup yields CDR1 MDHEN and CDR2 SYDVKM. The CDR3 coding sequence is TGTGCCAGCAGCCCGACCGAAACCTACGAGCAGTACTTC. This sequence encodes CASSPTETYEQYF.

This chain links TRBV4-2 with TRBJ2-7, with 9 bases aligning to TRBD2. The CDR3 runs 16 residues. Unmatched junction bases numbered 13, after V lost 4 bases and J lost 6 bases. CDR1 and CDR2 from the germline V gene are LGHNA and YNFKEQ. CDR3 loop: CASSPAGGGRGGEQYF. In nucleotides, the CDR3 is TGTGCCAGCAGCCCCGCCGGGGGCGGGAGGGGAGGCGAGCAGTACTTC.

This clone was found once. This chain joins TRBV13 and TRBJ1-2; tentatively, D is TRBD1 (6 bases). CDR3 size: 18 residues. CDR1 and CDR2 (germline): PRHDT, FYEKMQ (reference sequence). Trimming pared 5 bases from V and 4 bases from J, leaving 26 bases between. The CDR3 loop is CASSPHNRDNDLSYGYTF. The CDR3 DNA reads TGTGCCAGCAGCCCGCATAACAGGGACAACGACCTCTCCTATGGCTACACCTTC.

The V call is TRBV29-1, the J call TRBJ1-2; D not resolved. This CDR3 is 14 amino acids long. V was clipped by 3 bases and J by 6 bases, with 17 bases between them. Germline V lookup: CDR1 SQVTM, CDR2 ANQGSEA. The chain's CDR3 is CSVDLRDLLNGYTF. CDR3 sequence (DNA): TGCAGCGTTGACTTGAGAGACCTACTTAATGGCTACACCTTC.

The gene calls are TRBV28 and TRBJ2-7; TRBD2 matches 9 bases. The V segment lost 5 bases and the J segment 2 bases; nucleotides outside the gene matches: 13. CDR1 is MDHEN and CDR2 is SYDVKM in the germline V gene. This CDR3 has 17 amino acids. CDR3 residues: CASSAGAGGPGAYEQYF. The DNA of the CDR3 is TGTGCCAGCAGTGCGGGGGCGGGAGGGCCTGGCGCCTACGAGCAGTACTTC.

The chain employs TRBV19 and TRBJ2-2; 11 bases are a match to TRBD1. The CDR3 is 16 amino acids. V was pared by 7 bases and J by 6 bases, with 10 bases of the junction left unmatched. Germline values: CDR1 LNHDA, CDR2 SQIVND (reference sequence). In nucleotides, the CDR3 is TGTGCCAGTAACCCTGGACAGGGGGCGGCCGCCGGGGAGCTGTTTTTT. It translates to CASNPGQGAAAGELFF. Complete variable domain (other parts from reference TRBV19 and TRBJ2-2): DGGITQSPKYLFRKEGQNVTLSCEQNLNHDAMYWYRQDPGQGLRLIYYSQIVNDFQKGDIAEGYSVSREKKESFPLTVTSAQKNPTAFYLCASNPGQGAAAGELFFGEGSRLTVL.

The V gene is TRBV9, the J gene TRBJ2-1; D unresolved. The CDR3 is 16 residues long. Germline CDR1 SGDLS, CDR2 YYNGEE. V lost 3 bases and J 8 bases, leaving 21 bases between the germline ends. The CDR3 DNA reads TGTGCCAGCAGCGCCCTCCCGGGCGTGGGTTTCGATGAGCAGTTCTTC. Protein sequence: CASSALPGVGFDEQFF.

As DNA, the CDR3 is TGTGCCAGCAGTGGGGGAGGCGGGGCTGACTACAATGAGCAGTTCTTC. Its translation: CASSGGGGADYNEQFF. J is TRBJ2-1 and V is TRBV6-1; maybe TRBD2 (6 bases). The V gene's germline CDR1 is MNHNS and CDR2 SASEGT. Trimming took 4 bases from V and 3 from J, leaving 16 bases between them. The CDR3 loop spans 16 amino acids.

The chain combines TRBV2 with TRBJ2-2, with 10 bases matching TRBD2. With V trimmed by 6 bases and J by 4 bases, 8 bases remained unmatched. Germline CDR1 is SNHLY and CDR2 is FYNNEI. The CDR3 length is 16 residues. The CDR3 coding sequence is TGTGCCAGCAGCGTAAGACTAGCGGGTGCCACCGGGGAGCTGTTTTTT. Its translation: CASSVRLAGATGELFF.

The V and J genes are TRBV27 and TRBJ2-7; 9 bases are a match to TRBD2. The CDR3 has 16 amino acids. Unmatched junction bases numbered 5, after V lost 0 bases and J lost 2 bases. Germline CDR1 and CDR2: MNHEY and SMNVEV (reference sequence). The CDR3 sequence is CASSLSGREGTYEQYF. CDR3 nucleotide sequence: TGTGCCAGCAGTTTATCGGGGCGGGAGGGGACCTACGAGCAGTACTTC.

This chain uses TRBV28 with TRBJ1-4; the D is unclear. CDR3 length: 13 amino acids. Germline values: CDR1 MDHEN, CDR2 SYDVKM. The V and J ends lost 6 bases and 8 bases respectively, with 13 bases between them. Written as DNA, the CDR3 is TGTGCCAGCAGGGGCTCAAGGAAGGAAAAACTGTTTTTT. This gives the protein CASRGSRKEKLFF.

Here the CDR3 reads CASSLGSLGKVIQYF. DNA of the CDR3: TGTGCCAGCAGCTTAGGTTCCCTCGGGAAGGTCATTCAGTACTTC. The V call is TRBV11-2, the J call TRBJ2-4; tentative D call: TRBD2 (5 bases). CDR3 length equals 15 residues. Germline CDR1 and CDR2: SGHAT and FQNNGV. Trimming shortened V by 1 base and J by 9 bases, and 16 bases separated the two germline ends.

This chain joins TRBV7-9 and TRBJ2-7; a possible D gene is TRBD2 (7 bases). The CDR3 covers 17 residues. Germline CDR1 reads SEHNR; CDR2 reads FQNEAQ (reference sequence). Trimming left V 1 base short and J 0 bases short, with 16 bases between. This CDR3 reads CASSLEVWGGSSYEQYF. In DNA, the CDR3 is TGTGCCAGCAGCTTAGAAGTATGGGGGGGCAGCTCCTACGAGCAGTACTTC. The complete variable domain, with remaining parts taken from reference TRBV7-9 and TRBJ2-7, reads DTGVSQNPRHKITKRGQNVTFRCDPISEHNRLYWYRQTLGQGPEFLTYFQNEAQLEKSRLLSDRFSAERPKGSFSTLEIQRTEQGDSAMYLCASSLEVWGGSSYEQYFGPGTRLTVT.

The rearrangement links TRBV5-6 to TRBJ2-3; 10 bases agree with TRBD2. The germline V gene has CDR1 SGHDT and CDR2 YYEEEE. V lost 3 bases, J lost 8 bases, and 12 bases stayed unmatched. This CDR3 has 16 amino acids. In DNA form, the CDR3 reads TGTGCCAGCAGCTCCGACGGGACTAGCGAATTTGGTACGCAGTATTTT. Amino acids: CASSSDGTSEFGTQYF.

This chain connects TRBV30 to TRBJ2-7; D not certain. Germline CDR1 and CDR2: GTSNPN and SVGIG (reference sequence). The CDR3 is made up of 14 amino acids. V was trimmed by 5 bases and J by 2 bases, leaving 16 bases between them. CDR3 DNA: TGTGCCTGGGCCCATCTGGCCTACACCTACGAGCAGTACTTC. It encodes CAWAHLAYTYEQYF.

This chain connects TRBV1 to TRBJ2-1; the DNA was not compared with TRBD2, the D call given in the table. TRBV1 is flagged as a pseudogene. The CDR3 runs 16 residues. CDR3 region: CTSSQSAGGPNNEQFF. CDR3 nucleotides: TGCACCAGCAGCCAATCAGCGGGAGGGCCTAATAATGAGCAGTTCTTC.

This clone was detected once. The V call is TRBV2, the J call TRBJ2-2; D is undetermined. The germline V gene has CDR1 SNHLY and CDR2 FYNNEI. The CDR3 runs to 16 residues. Trimming stripped 6 bases from V and 5 bases from J, with 19 bases between. DNA for the CDR3: TGTGCCAGCAGGGACCTACTTCCACGCGGTACCGGGGAGCTGTTTTTT. As protein: CASRDLLPRGTGELFF.

The V and J genes are TRBV28 and TRBJ2-3, with D perhaps assigned TRBD1 or TRBD2 (6 bases each). This CDR3 spans 14 amino acids. Deletions cut 8 bases from V and 6 bases from J, with 18 bases between. Germline V gives CDR1 MDHEN, CDR2 SYDVKM. The DNA for the CDR3 is TGTGCCAGCTCGGGGGACACTGCATCCGATACGCAGTATTTT. Translated: CASSGDTASDTQYF.

The rearrangement links TRBV4-1 to TRBJ1-1, with 9 bases fitting TRBD1. The CDR3 contains 15 residues. Per germline, CDR1 MGHRA and CDR2 YSYEKL. V was pared by 5 bases and J by 5 bases, with 9 bases of the junction left unmatched. The CDR3 DNA sequence: TGCGCCAGCAGCTCACAGGGGGCAAGAAAGACTGAAGCTTTCTTT. It translates to CASSSQGARKTEAFF.

The chain carries TRBV7-2 and TRBJ1-2, with D maybe TRBD1 (5 bases). The CDR3 is made up of 15 amino acids. Germline values: CDR1 SGHTA, CDR2 FQGNSA. V lost 6 bases to trimming and J lost 4 bases, with 18 bases between them. This CDR3 reads CASRCQSGRSYGYTF. In DNA form, the CDR3 reads TGTGCCAGCAGGTGTCAATCAGGGCGTAGCTATGGCTACACCTTC.

This chain links TRBV6-4 with TRBJ2-4, with 8 bases identical to TRBD1. Germline V gene data show CDR1 as MRHNA and CDR2 as SNTAGT. CDR3 length: 17 residues. Germline trimming cut 3 bases from V and 0 bases from J; bases unmatched to any gene: 7. The CDR3 DNA reads TGTGCCAGCAGTGAGGGGGACAGGAAACTAGCCAAAAACATTCAGTACTTC. Protein product: CASSEGDRKLAKNIQYF.

This chain connects TRBV28 to TRBJ2-7; 7 bases fit TRBD2. CDR1 MDHEN and CDR2 SYDVKM come from the germline V gene. CDR3 length equals 15 residues. V lost 0 bases to trimming and J lost 6 bases; unmatched junction nucleotides: 8. The CDR3 bases are TGTGCCAGCAGTTTATGCGTCCTAGCGGCGTGCGAGCAGTACTTC. Translation: CASSLCVLAACEQYF. The full variable domain, rest sourced from reference TRBV28 and TRBJ2-7, is DVKVTQSSRYLVKRTGEKVFLECVQDMDHENMFWYRQDPGLGLRLIYFSYDVKMKEKGDIPEGYSVSREKKERFSLILESASTNQTSMYLCASSLCVLAACEQYFGPGTRLTVT.